This T cell receptor (beta chain) is drawn from a study of CD8 T cells in ankylosing spondylitis. Findings of the study overall: Seemingly characteristic of ankylosing spondylitis blood was a TCR beta motif consisting of under 10 highly homologous variants.

Quantitative 5'-RACE with molecular barcodes generated TCR beta libraries. One entry per CDR3 protein results from TCRdb running MiXCR on the 5' RACE reads. Of under 250,000 distinct CDR3 sequences in the sample, roughly 6.6% were seen once. This clonotype was picked up a small number of times. The antigen remains unidentified. This CDR3 has 14 residues. In germline, CDR1 is LNHDA, CDR2 SQIVND (reference sequence). V dropped 5 bases and J dropped 5 bases, with 16 bases sitting between them. The sequence was collected from a male donor with ankylosing spondylitis. Material: blood, either unsorted or a sorted T cell fraction (not recorded which). This chain links TRBV19 with TRBJ2-7; D is undetermined. For the CDR3, the DNA is TGTGCCAGTAGTCCCCAGGACGGTCCGCACGAGCAGTACTTC. Translating gives CASSPQDGPHEQYF.